This T cell receptor beta chain is from a study of T cells after yellow fever vaccination. For the study at large: Preparation of fractions with low cell numbers was performed using SMART-Seq v4 Ultra Low Input.

The length of the CDR3 is 15 residues. Trimming took 10 bases from V and 1 from J, leaving 17 bases between them. Germline loops: CDR1 SNHLY, CDR2 FYNNEI. The study made its TCR cDNA through 5'RACE template switching. That step introduced a universal primer site along with UMIs. Each CDR3 protein gets one entry after TCRdb re-called the 5' RACE reads with MiXCR. The table shows 620,000 or so distinct CDR3 sequences, with roughly 17% occurring only once. This clonotype was seen a few times. Its antigen is unidentified. General study results and limits: Subsequent booster samples again held most clones from primary vaccination (96% CD4, about 90% CD8). Relatively few clonotypes were ones that appeared in both CD4 and CD8 compartments.

The chain links TRBV2 to TRBJ1-5, with D possibly TRBD1 on 6 matching bases. The sequencing used PBMCs, collected 4 to 6 days after the first yellow fever vaccination. The sequence came from a man between 18 and 29 years old who received the YFV17D yellow fever vaccine. CDR3 DNA: TGTGCCATCCGGGACATAAGCAGGAGCAATCAGCCCCAGCATTTT. Protein sequence: CAIRDISRSNQPQHF.